The sequence of this TCR beta chain was determined in a study of graft-versus-host responses after intestinal transplantation. Data came from immunoSEQ multiplex PCR; TCRdb stores just in-frame clones and leaves some out. The sample records 20,000 to 25,000 clones, less than 40% being singletons. The CDR3 sequence is 17 residues long. V was shortened by 0 bases and J by 4 bases, with 16 bases between the two germline ends. CDR1 LGHNT and CDR2 FRNRAP come from the germline V gene. Plating combined roughly 200,000 CFSE-labeled responder cells with roughly 200,000 irradiated, violet-dye-labeled stimulator cells. Upon completion of the reaction, proliferating CFSE-low responders, both CD3+CD4+ and CD3+CD8+, were sorted. Study results and caveats: GvH clones surfaced in recipient marrow, some emerging earlier in ileum or blood. High graft-versus-host to host-versus-graft T cell clonal ratios marked allografts of patients with graft-donor macrochimerism.

The rearrangement joins TRBV12-5 to TRBJ1-5, with D unclear. Sequenced material: alloreactive CD8+ T cells from a mixed lymphocyte reaction culture, taken before intestinal transplant. Subset described: CFSE-low proliferating T cells sorted from roughly 6-day pre-transplant mixed lymphocyte reaction (GvH or HvG direction). The receptor was isolated from a human patient who received an intestinal transplant. The CDR3 spells CASGLVSRPKGNQPQHF. DNA for the CDR3: TGTGCTAGTGGTTTGGTATCTCGTCCGAAAGGAAATCAGCCCCAGCATTTT.